Sequencing of this T cell receptor (beta chain) was carried out in a study of graft-versus-host responses after intestinal transplantation (TCRdb year 2021). Study-level background: The transplants that recipients received were multivisceral, liver-intestinal, or isolated intestinal. Every recipient was given anti-thymocyte globulin induction, then maintenance tacrolimus and steroids for approximately 3 years. Bulk TCR-beta CDR3 sequencing was used to track graft-versus-host and host-versus-graft alloreactive T cell clones in the graft, circulation and bone marrow after intestinal transplantation. To identify alloreactive clones, pre-transplant mixed lymphocyte reaction products were sequenced and then compared with unstimulated pre-transplant donor and recipient T cells. A cohort of approximately 24 intestinal transplant recipients, including one retransplant, was enrolled, and a few patients lacking pretransplant specimens were excluded. Donor T cell macrochimerism was defined as a peak of at least 4% donor T cells among recipient peripheral blood mononuclear cells. Samples from a few later patients were sequenced in-house on an Illumina MiSeq with MiXCR processing rather than by the commercial service. Findings and caveats that apply to the study as a whole: GvH clones were found in recipient bone marrow, and some of the GvH clones appeared earlier in ileal mucosa or blood, which is consistent with an intestinal mucosal origin. Patients with donor T cell macrochimerism had high GvH to HvG T cell clonal ratios in their allografts. Early after transplant, peak levels of circulating GvH clones were found to be associated with declines in HvG clones. Conclusions were limited by the relatively low number and heterogeneity of intestinal transplant patients.

Library preparation was by the immunoSEQ multiplex PCR assay. In most patients, genomic DNA was isolated using the Qiagen DNeasy Blood and Tissue Kit and sent frozen to Adaptive Biotechnologies for TCR sequencing. Adaptive Biotechnologies carried out high-throughput TCR-beta CDR3 sequencing of genomic DNA for most patients. In the paper's pipeline: TCR sequencing data for roughly 18 patients were retrieved from Adaptive's ImmunoSEQ software; a few other patients were processed with MiXCR and VDJtools. To correct CD4 versus CD8 sorting errors, sequences present in both subsets at a frequency ratio below 5:1 were removed. CDR3 nucleotide sequences shared between donor and recipient were removed because their origin could not be assigned. To count as alloreactive, a clone needed at least 2-fold expansion over unstimulated cells and a minimum CFSE-low frequency of 0.002% (template counts) or 0.001% (read counts). Clones were considered mappable if detected in sequenced pre-transplant spleen, lymph node, or MLR CFSE-low populations of the donor or recipient. Cumulative frequency of alloreactive clones was calculated as a percentage of all sequences weighted by copy number. The table comes from immuneACCESS by way of TCRdb, which keeps in-frame sequences with V and J called. Part of the clones is missing from these tables; in studies checked, under half for an unresolved V gene and the rest for unknown reasons. V and J calls plus clone size are reproduced from that table; the DNA served to infer D and trimming. The sample records tens of thousands of clones, 85% to 90% of which are singletons. Around 0.1% of the sample comes from the top ten.

What this sample's time point label stands for: cells obtained before transplantation from donor or recipient. CD3+CD4+ and CD3+CD8+ populations were FACS-sorted from unstimulated pre-transplant donor and recipient cells taken from spleen or lymph nodes. Note on this clone: Its antigen is still unknown. No quality values exist for individual bases; no much larger clone is one base distant.

CDR1 is given as MNHNY and CDR2 as SVGAGI, both from the germline V gene (reference sequence). The CDR3 spans 13 residues, from the cysteine through the phenylalanine. The DNA shown is the 39-base CDR3, in frame from base 1. The junction shows trimming of 8 bases on V and 2 bases on J, and the gene matches do not reach 5 bases of it. Rearrangement joined TRBV6-6 to TRBJ2-7; TRBD2 aligns with 8 central bases. The clonotype comes from a human donor who received an intestinal transplant. The specimen was unstimulated CD4+ T cells sorted from spleen or lymph node cells, collected before intestinal transplant. The CDR3 is CASLRGGPYEQYF. At the DNA level, the sequence is TGTGCCAGCCTACGGGGGGGCCCCTACGAGCAGTACTTC.